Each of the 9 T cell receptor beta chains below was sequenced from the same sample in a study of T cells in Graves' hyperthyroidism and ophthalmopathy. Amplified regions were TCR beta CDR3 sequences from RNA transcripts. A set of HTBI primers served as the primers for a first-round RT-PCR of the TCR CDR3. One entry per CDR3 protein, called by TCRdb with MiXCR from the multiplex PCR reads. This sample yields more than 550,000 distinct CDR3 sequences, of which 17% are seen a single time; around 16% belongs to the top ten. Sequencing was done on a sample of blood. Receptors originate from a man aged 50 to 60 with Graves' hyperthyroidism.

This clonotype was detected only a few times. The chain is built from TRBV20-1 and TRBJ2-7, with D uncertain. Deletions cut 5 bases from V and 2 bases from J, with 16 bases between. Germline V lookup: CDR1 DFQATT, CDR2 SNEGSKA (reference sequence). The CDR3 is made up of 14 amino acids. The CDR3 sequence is CSASLSQATYEQYF. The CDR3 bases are TGCAGTGCTTCCCTTTCTCAGGCGACCTACGAGCAGTACTTC.

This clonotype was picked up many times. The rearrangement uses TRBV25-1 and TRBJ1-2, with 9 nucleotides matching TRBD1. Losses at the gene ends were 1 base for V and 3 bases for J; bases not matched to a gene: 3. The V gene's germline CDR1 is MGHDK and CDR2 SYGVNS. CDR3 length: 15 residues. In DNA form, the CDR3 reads TGTGCCAGCAGTGAATCTAGACAGGGGGACTATGGCTACACCTTC. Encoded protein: CASSESRQGDYGYTF.

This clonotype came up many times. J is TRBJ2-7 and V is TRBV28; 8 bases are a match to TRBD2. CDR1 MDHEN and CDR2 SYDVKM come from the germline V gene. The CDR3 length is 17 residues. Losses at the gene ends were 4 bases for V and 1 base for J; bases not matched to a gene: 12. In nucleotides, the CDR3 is TGTGCCAGCAGTTCAGTCGGGACTAGGGGAGGTTCCTACGAGCAGTACTTC. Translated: CASSSVGTRGGSYEQYF.

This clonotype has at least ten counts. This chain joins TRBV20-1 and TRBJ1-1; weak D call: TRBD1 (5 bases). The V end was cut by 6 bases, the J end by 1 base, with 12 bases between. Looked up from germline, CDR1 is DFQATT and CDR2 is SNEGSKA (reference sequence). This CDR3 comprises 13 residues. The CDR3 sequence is CSAPGPTNTEAFF. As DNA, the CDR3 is TGCAGTGCACCGGGACCGACGAACACTGAAGCTTTCTTT.

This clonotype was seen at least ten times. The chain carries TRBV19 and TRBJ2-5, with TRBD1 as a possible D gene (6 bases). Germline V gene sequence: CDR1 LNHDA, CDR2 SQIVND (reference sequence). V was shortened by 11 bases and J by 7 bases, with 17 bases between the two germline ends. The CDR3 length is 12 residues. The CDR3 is CACQGRAGTQYF. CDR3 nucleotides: TGTGCCTGTCAGGGGCGGGCTGGGACCCAGTACTTC.

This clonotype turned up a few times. CDR3 loop: CASRPSLAGAASFF. CDR3 nucleotide sequence: TGTGCCAGCAGGCCCTCACTAGCGGGAGCGGCGTCGTTCTTC. This chain connects TRBV6-2 or TRBV6-3 to TRBJ2-1; 11 bases fit TRBD2. V lost 6 bases, J lost 15 bases, and 13 bases stayed unmatched. Germline V lookup: CDR1 MNHEY, CDR2 SVGEGT. There are 14 residues in the CDR3.

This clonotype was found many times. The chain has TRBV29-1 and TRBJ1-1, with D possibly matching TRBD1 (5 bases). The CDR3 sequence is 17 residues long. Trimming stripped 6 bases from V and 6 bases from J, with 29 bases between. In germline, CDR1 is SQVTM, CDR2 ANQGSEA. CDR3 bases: TGCAGCGTCCGAGGTTTATTACGGGACTCTACTGAACCTGAAGCTTTCTTT. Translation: CSVRGLLRDSTEPEAFF.

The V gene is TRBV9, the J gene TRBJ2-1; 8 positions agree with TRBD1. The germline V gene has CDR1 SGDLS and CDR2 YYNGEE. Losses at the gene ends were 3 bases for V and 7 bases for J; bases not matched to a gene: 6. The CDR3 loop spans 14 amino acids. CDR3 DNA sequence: TGTGCCAGCAGCGATCGGGACAGGCAAAATGAGCAGTTCTTC. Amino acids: CASSDRDRQNEQFF. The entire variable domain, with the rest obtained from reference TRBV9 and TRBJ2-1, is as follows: DSGVTQTPKHLITATGQRVTLRCSPRSGDLSVYWYQQSLDQGLQFLIQYYNGEERAKGNILERFSAQQFPDLHSELNLSSLELGDSALYFCASSDRDRQNEQFFGPGTRLTVL.

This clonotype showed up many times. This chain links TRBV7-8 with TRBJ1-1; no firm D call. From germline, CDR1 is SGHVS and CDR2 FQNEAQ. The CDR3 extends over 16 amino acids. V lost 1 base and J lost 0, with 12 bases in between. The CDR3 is CASSLGARSLNTEAFF. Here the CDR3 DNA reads TGTGCCAGCAGCTTAGGTGCCAGGAGCCTGAACACTGAAGCTTTCTTT.